These T cell receptor beta chains were read from a single sample in a study of T cell repertoires in cytomegalovirus infection. TCRdb re-called the reads with MiXCR, one entry per CDR3 protein. The sample shows some 300,000 distinct CDR3 sequences, 17% of them seen only once. Sequencing used PBMCs. These receptors originate from a human donor in good health (CMV status not recorded). Some clones in this sample may be carry-over from other donors' samples. The conserved cysteine and the conserved F or W are not part of the CDR3 here. Size is stated for part of the rows, as once, few or many counts, or as a class when the clone is expanded.

v_call clone_size cdr3_aa
TRBV10-3 many AISVQAGGIYNEQF
TRBV29-1 NA SVEVRLSNTEAF
TRBV29-1 NA SGRQGDQETQY
TRBV15 NA ATSRESTSIR
TRBV5-1 few ASSLGTGPDEQY
TRBV7-9 many ASSEAGTGAGGT
TRBV7-2 many ASSFSRVGWAEQY
TRBV5-5 NA ASSWNPGAEAF
TRBV14 many ASSQEGNACARGYEQY
TRBV5-6 NA ASSLAAGSRGEKLF
TRBV20-1 few SARVGGNNEQY
TRBV3-1 NA ASSHSGRGNQPQH
TRBV7-9 NA ASSFLRGQGGMNTEAF
TRBV7-2 medium-sized ASSLERGSNQPQH
TRBV3-1 NA ASSQGVILDRGYT
TRBV20-1 few SVVSQGDQPQH
TRBV7-2 many ASNPEAALGWKQY
TRBV6-5 few ASSYSFTTLAVSNSPLH
TRBV19 NA ASTAGGRYNEQF
TRBV7-2 many ASSLAMAGGPFPPDTQY
TRBV7-6 medium-sized ASSLAPYNEQF
TRBV6-2/TRBV6-3 many ASSYSTGLVRETQY
TRBV7-8 many ASSFLTRRDEQY
TRBV28 NA ASSFGDTTLQETQY
TRBV18 NA ASSDGTGGQYEQY
TRBV20-1 NA SASVQDYQPQH
TRBV12-3/TRBV12-4 many ASSLGDSLDEQF
TRBV5-1 NA ASSPLVGPGQGETQY
TRBV25-1 few ASTDSGTHYEQY
TRBV20-1 many SAPQAGSTDTQY
TRBV4-3 NA ASSQEYTSYEQY